Presented here are 14 T cell receptor beta chains from one specimen sequenced in a study of shared clonotypes between healthy human individuals. Profiling relied on immunoSEQ multiplex PCR, and the TCRdb table lists in-frame clones only, not all of them. The sample has about 2 million clones; about 95% are singletons. Positively selected for CCR7, the CD45RO-negative cells used as naive CD8 cells excluded terminally differentiated effector memory CD45RA+ cells. The sequenced material came from naive CD8+ T cells sorted from blood. The receptors shown here come from a man between 18 and 35 years old in good health.

The rearrangement links TRBV9 to TRBJ2-2; 12 bases match TRBD1. The CDR3 has 19 amino acids. CDR1 SGDLS and CDR2 YYNGEE come from the germline V gene. J lost 2 bases, V lost 4 bases, and 12 bases had no gene match. The CDR3 DNA follows: TGTGCCAGCAGCCCCTCGTGGGAGGGACAGGGGGCAAACACCGGGGAGCTGTTTTTT. Amino acids: CASSPSWEGQGANTGELFF.

The rearrangement uses TRBV28 and TRBJ2-7, with 9 bases aligning to TRBD1. This CDR3 is 15 amino acids long. The germline gives CDR1 MDHEN, CDR2 SYDVKM. J lost 3 bases, V lost 7 bases, and 10 bases had no gene match. The CDR3 sequence: CASNEPGQGVYEQYF. CDR3 sequence (DNA): TGTGCCAGCAACGAACCGGGACAGGGTGTCTACGAGCAGTACTTC.

The chain combines TRBV5-8 with TRBJ2-5; the match to TRBD2 covers 11 bases. Trimming at V came to 5 bases and at J to 1 base, leaving 7 bases not matched to a gene. Per the germline V gene, CDR1 is SGHTS and CDR2 is YDEGEE. There are 16 residues in the CDR3. The CDR3 is CASSAGLAGLQETQYF. In DNA form, the CDR3 reads TGTGCCAGCAGTGCCGGACTAGCGGGTCTCCAAGAGACCCAGTACTTC.

The CDR3 loop is CASSFIREGTVYGYTF. CDR3 coding DNA: TGTGCCAGCAGTTTTATTCGGGAGGGGACGGTCTATGGCTACACCTTC. The V and J genes are TRBV28 and TRBJ1-2; D is perhaps TRBD1 (5 bases). The CDR3 loop spans 16 amino acids. Germline V CDR1 and CDR2: MDHEN, SYDVKM. Trimming took 3 bases from V and 4 from J, leaving 18 bases between them.

V gene TRBV9 combines with J gene TRBJ1-2; 9 nucleotides match TRBD1. V shed 3 bases, J shed 8 bases, and the junction held 11 bases outside the gene matches. The CDR3 contains 15 residues. Per germline, CDR1 SGDLS and CDR2 YYNGEE. The CDR3, as DNA: TGTGCCAGCAGCGCAACCGGGACAGGGATAGGAGGCTACACCTTC. This codes for CASSATGTGIGGYTF.

About this clone: Within the sample, other DNA sequences also encode this same CDR3. The CDR3 spells CASSPGNTGELFF. The DNA of the CDR3 is TGCGCCAGCAGCCCAGGGAACACCGGGGAGCTGTTTTTT. The chain is built from TRBV4-1 and TRBJ2-2; D call uncertain. V lost 4 bases, J lost 1 base, and 4 bases lay in between. The V gene's germline CDR1 is MGHRA and CDR2 YSYEKL. The CDR3 extends over 13 amino acids.

The chain has TRBV6-5 and TRBJ1-1; D perhaps matches TRBD1 (6 bases). This CDR3 is built from 15 residues. CDR1 MNHEY and CDR2 SVGAGI come from the germline V gene. V was pared by 2 bases and J by 1 base, with 11 bases between. The CDR3 reads CASSYRDTPNTEAFF. CDR3 coding DNA: TGTGCCAGCAGTTACCGGGACACACCGAACACTGAAGCTTTCTTT.

This clone was seen only once. The chain joins TRBV7-9 to TRBJ2-7, with D unresolved. Germline V gene data show CDR1 as SEHNR and CDR2 as FQNEAQ (reference sequence). This CDR3 has 14 amino acids. V was pared by 1 base and J by 2 bases, with 9 bases between. The CDR3 here is CASSLDSNAYEQYF. CDR3 DNA: TGTGCCAGCAGCTTAGACAGCAACGCCTACGAGCAGTACTTC.

The chain links TRBV7-2 to TRBJ1-1; D is ambiguous. There are 12 residues in the CDR3. Trimming took 1 base from V and 6 from J, leaving 6 bases between them. CDR1 and CDR2 from the germline V gene are SGHTA and FQGNSA. The CDR3 sequence is CASSLGWAEAFF. The CDR3 region has the DNA TGTGCCAGCAGCTTAGGGTGGGCTGAAGCTTTCTTT. The full variable domain, completed using reference TRBV7-2 and TRBJ1-1, is GAGVSQSPSNKVTEKGKDVELRCDPISGHTALYWYRQSLGQGLEFLIYFQGNSAPDKSGLPSDRFSAERTGGSVSTLTIQRTQQEDSAVYLCASSLGWAEAFFGQGTRLTVV.

This chain joins TRBV27 and TRBJ2-3, with D perhaps TRBD2 (5 bases). Germline CDR1 and CDR2: MNHEY and SMNVEV (reference sequence). CDR3 length: 15 amino acids. Trimming took off 6 bases at V and 2 bases at J, with 15 bases between the two ends. The CDR3 protein is CASSSPGLSTDTQYF. The CDR3 nucleotides read TGTGCCAGCAGCTCCCCCGGACTTTCCACAGATACGCAGTATTTT.

The rearrangement links TRBV2 to TRBJ1-5; 10 bases match TRBD1. Trimming took 4 bases from V and 5 from J; bases not matched to a gene: 8. CDR1 and CDR2 (germline): SNHLY, FYNNEI. The CDR3 sequence is 16 residues long. CDR3 sequence: CASSGIGTGVDQPQHF. CDR3 coding DNA: TGTGCCAGCAGTGGGATTGGGACAGGGGTCGATCAGCCCCAGCATTTT.

Notes on this clone: Other DNA sequences from this sample encode an identical CDR3 as well. The genes are TRBV10-2 and TRBJ2-1, with a weak D call TRBD2 (6 bases). The germline gives CDR1 WSHSY, CDR2 SAAADI. This CDR3 spans 13 amino acids. V lost 0 bases, J lost 7 bases, and 7 bases lay in between. The CDR3 DNA sequence: TGCGCCAGCAGTGAGTCGGGGGGAAATGAGCAGTTCTTC. Residues: CASSESGGNEQFF.

The CDR3 is CASSQDSSLANYGYTF. Written as DNA, the CDR3 is TGCGCCAGCAGCCAAGACTCCAGCTTAGCTAACTATGGCTACACCTTC. The rearrangement links TRBV4-3 to TRBJ1-2; D remains unclear. Germline CDR1 and CDR2: LGHNA and YSLEER. The germline V and J ends were trimmed by 0 bases and 0 bases, with 11 bases remaining between them. The CDR3 contains 16 residues.

The chain is built from TRBV5-1 and TRBJ2-7; D gene uncertain. Germline-derived CDR1 and CDR2 are SGHRS and YFSETQ. V lost 0 bases to trimming and J lost 1 base, with 11 bases between them. This CDR3 contains 15 residues. The CDR3 loop is CASSLAFSSSYEQYF. In nucleotides, the CDR3 is TGCGCCAGCAGCTTGGCCTTTTCTAGTTCCTACGAGCAGTACTTC.